The rows below give T cell receptor beta chains drawn from one sample of a study of PD-1 blockade in classical Hodgkin lymphoma. Using immunoSEQ multiplex PCR, the repertoire was profiled, and TCRdb retains in-frame clones only, with some absent. The sample carries about 110,000 clones, roughly nine tenths recorded once. Specimen: peripheral blood mononuclear cells (PBMCs), collected before the second cycle of nivolumab. All receptors come from a human donor with classical Hodgkin lymphoma. CDR3s include the opening cysteine and the closing phenylalanine or tryptophan.

j_call v_call cdr3_aa
TRBJ2-7 TRBV5-1 CASSLATGAKSYEQYF
TRBJ2-5 TRBV18 CASSPKGGETQYF
TRBJ2-7 TRBV4-1 CASSQEWRGSYEQYF
TRBJ2-6 TRBV4-1 CASSQDYVSSGANVLTF
TRBJ2-3 TRBV7-2 CASSLGAGRNTQYF
TRBJ1-2 TRBV10-2 CASSDGRVYGYTF
TRBJ2-1 TRBV2 CASAGTSGSLYNEQFF
TRBJ2-1 TRBV2 CASRGPSLESEQFF
TRBJ2-3 TRBV7-2 CASSLDPGLAGGSNTQYF
TRBJ1-1 TRBV10-3 CAISEVNREAFF
TRBJ2-5 TRBV30 CAWSVIWGRGETQYF
TRBJ2-7 TRBV5-1 CASSLEVGSYEQYF
TRBJ2-2 TRBV19 CATVTGGELFF
TRBJ2-7 TRBV10-3 CAISWGSEYEQYF
TRBJ1-1 TRBV18 CASSGGRNTEAFF
TRBJ2-7 TRBV4-3 CASSQDLTVSDEQYF
TRBJ2-7 TRBV5-1 CASSLSSGSVYEQYF
TRBJ1-2 TRBV6-5 CASSYGGPNYGYTF
TRBJ2-1 TRBV29-1 CSALLQGGLFNEQFF
TRBJ1-1 TRBV6-1 CASSEQVMNTEAFF
TRBJ2-7 TRBV18 CASSPTSGRDEQYF
TRBJ2-1 TRBV11-2 CASSLADRRRNEQFF
TRBJ2-5 TRBV27 CASSSDRGLIETQYF
TRBJ2-7 TRBV13 CASSSLVGTSYEQYF
TRBJ2-3 TRBV7-9 CASSLALRTSGRADTQYF
TRBJ2-7 TRBV5-1 CASSLTREGEQYF
TRBJ1-4 TRBV27 CASSLLGDNEKLFF
TRBJ2-7 TRBV7-2 CASSEGPYEQYF
TRBJ2-3 TRBV10-3 CAISDFSYRTDTQYF
TRBJ1-4 TRBV27 CASSPDRVGEKLFF
TRBJ2-3 TRBV15 CATSETSGTGTDTQYF
TRBJ2-7 TRBV6-5 CATGDRTYEQYF
TRBJ1-2 TRBV11-3 CASSLTGTNIGYTF
TRBJ2-5 TRBV4-1 CASSQDPKSSSEETQYF
TRBJ2-7 TRBV5-1 CASSTDGQGEQYF
TRBJ1-4 TRBV18 CASSLSRQGSTNEKLFF
TRBJ2-1 TRBV28 CASQFGWELAGRGASYNEQFF
TRBJ1-1 TRBV25-1 CASSVPTANTEAFF
TRBJ2-1 TRBV18 CASSQRGTSGIIEQFF
TRBJ2-1 TRBV7-2 CASSLSGANEQFF